Below are 19 T cell receptor beta chains sequenced from a single sample in a study of technical replicates of blood from a handful of donors. Sequencing used immunoSEQ multiplex PCR; TCRdb keeps in-frame clones, though not all of them. This table holds roughly 82,000 clones, approximately 96% found once. Sequencing input: T cells isolated from PBMCs. Receptor source: a human donor in good health.

V is TRBV5-4 and J is TRBJ2-3; 8 bases are shared with TRBD1. CDR1 and CDR2 from the germline V gene are SGHNT and YYREEE (reference sequence). The CDR3 length is 15 residues. Germline trimming cut 0 bases from V and 4 bases from J; bases unmatched to any gene: 4. The CDR3 sequence is CASSLVQGASDTQYF. In nucleotides, the CDR3 is TGTGCCAGCAGCTTGGTTCAGGGGGCATCAGATACGCAGTATTTT. Looking up the rest from reference TRBV5-4 and TRBJ2-3 gives the full variable domain: ETGVTQSPTHLIKTRGQQVTLRCSSQSGHNTVSWYQQALGQGPQFIFQYYREEENGRGNFPPRFSGLQFPNYSSELNVNALELDDSALYLCASSLVQGASDTQYFGPGTRLTVL.

The chain is built from TRBV6-6 and TRBJ2-7, with TRBD2 identical over 13 bases. CDR1 and CDR2 (germline): MNHNY, SVGAGI (reference sequence). V dropped 2 bases and J dropped 2; count of bases not matched to a gene: 3. The CDR3 has 16 amino acids. The CDR3 DNA reads as TGTGCCAGCAGTTACCCGGGGACTAGCGGGACCTACGAGCAGTACTTC. Amino acid sequence: CASSYPGTSGTYEQYF.

This clone occurred once. V is TRBV6-5 and J is TRBJ2-7, with D possibly being TRBD2 (5 bases). The CDR3 runs 14 residues. Trimming took 5 bases from V and 5 from J, leaving 16 bases between them. Germline V CDR1 and CDR2: MNHEY, SVGAGI. Here the CDR3 reads CASSESRGQNEQYF. In nucleotides, the CDR3 is TGTGCCAGCAGTGAGTCCCGGGGTCAGAACGAGCAGTACTTC.

The V call is TRBV6-5, the J call TRBJ2-7; TRBD1 aligns across 8 bases. The CDR3 extends over 16 amino acids. The V segment lost 0 bases and the J segment 2 bases; nucleotides outside the gene matches: 6. Germline CDR1 and CDR2: MNHEY and SVGAGI. CDR3 sequence (DNA): TGTGCCAGCAGTTACTCGAGAGGACAGGGAGCCTACGAGCAGTACTTC. Translated, it gives CASSYSRGQGAYEQYF.

This chain links TRBV5-1 with TRBJ2-1, with 11 positions matching TRBD2. V was clipped by 0 bases and J by 4 bases; unmatched bases: 3. The CDR3 is made up of 16 amino acids. The V gene's germline CDR1 is SGHRS and CDR2 YFSETQ. This CDR3 is CASSLEGLAGYNEQFF. The CDR3 nucleotides read TGCGCCAGCAGCTTGGAAGGACTAGCGGGTTACAATGAGCAGTTCTTC.

V usage is TRBV6-5 and J usage is TRBJ2-7; 9 positions agree with TRBD2. Germline CDR1 and CDR2: MNHEY and SVGAGI. The CDR3 is 15 residues long. V shed 2 bases and J 3 bases; nucleotides not matched to a gene: 5. CDR3 nucleotide sequence: TGTGCCAGCAGTTACGGGCGGGAGGGGTTCTACGAGCAGTACTTC. Translation: CASSYGREGFYEQYF.

This clone was counted a single time. The V and J genes are TRBV28 and TRBJ1-5; 7 nucleotides align to TRBD1. J gave up 0 bases and V 5 bases, and 10 bases lay outside the gene matches. The CDR3 is 17 amino acids. Per the germline V gene, CDR1 is MDHEN and CDR2 is SYDVKM. CDR3 coding DNA: TGTGCCAGCAGTCAGCCAGGGACAGTACATAGCAATCAGCCCCAGCATTTT. Translated: CASSQPGTVHSNQPQHF.

The rearrangement joins TRBV27 to TRBJ2-3; 7 nucleotides line up with TRBD2. V was pared by 6 bases and J by 3 bases, with 12 bases of the junction left unmatched. Looked up from germline, CDR1 is MNHEY and CDR2 is SMNVEV (reference sequence). CDR3 length equals 16 residues. CDR3 in amino acids: CASSPSAGWGTDTQYF. CDR3 DNA: TGTGCCAGCAGCCCATCAGCGGGATGGGGGACAGATACGCAGTATTTT.

The chain has TRBV11-3 and TRBJ2-7; the D gene is possibly TRBD2 (5 bases). CDR1 is SGHNT and CDR2 is YENEEA in the germline V gene. The V and J ends lost 7 bases and 3 bases respectively, with 13 bases between them. The CDR3 sequence is 13 residues long. CDR3 sequence: CASTAGPFYEQYF. As DNA, the CDR3 is TGTGCCAGCACCGCGGGTCCCTTCTACGAGCAGTACTTC.

The rearrangement links TRBV11-1 to TRBJ1-1, with 9 bases matching TRBD1. V was pared by 0 bases and J by 5 bases, with 13 bases of the junction left unmatched. Germline V CDR1 and CDR2: SGHAT, FQDESV (reference sequence). This CDR3 contains 18 residues. CDR3 nucleotide sequence: TGTGCCAGCAGCTTAGCGCTGGGACAGGGTTACGGGGGAACTGAAGCTTTCTTT. Its protein is CASSLALGQGYGGTEAFF.

The chain couples TRBV21-1 to TRBJ2-2; the table gives TRBD1 as D, unverified against the DNA. TRBV21-1 has pseudogene status. The length of the CDR3 is 15 residues. The CDR3 spells CASSLQGSNTGELFF. As DNA, the CDR3 is TGTGCCAGCAGCCTACAGGGTTCGAACACCGGGGAGCTGTTTTTT.

The V gene is TRBV29-1, the J gene TRBJ2-5; D may be TRBD2 (5 bases). The CDR3 contains 14 residues. From germline, CDR1 is SQVTM and CDR2 ANQGSEA. Here the CDR3 DNA reads TGCCAAGCCGGGAACGGGTACAACCAAGAGACCCAGTACTTC. Translation gives CQAGNGYNQETQYF.

This rearrangement joins TRBV30 to TRBJ2-5; a weak D match, TRBD2 (5 bases). Germline V gives CDR1 GTSNPN, CDR2 SVGIG (reference sequence). The V end was cut by 2 bases, the J end by 1 base, with 11 bases between. The CDR3 consists of 14 residues. The DNA for the CDR3 is TGTGCCTGGAGTCCCCTAGCTAGCCAAGAGACCCAGTACTTC. It encodes CAWSPLASQETQYF.

The chain links TRBV18 to TRBJ1-3; D possibly corresponds to TRBD1 (6 bases). The ends were cut back, 2 bases at V and 7 bases at J, with 21 bases in the middle. The CDR3 length is 17 residues. CDR1 KGHSH and CDR2 LQKENI come from the germline V gene. As DNA, the CDR3 is TGTGCCAGCTCACCAAGGACAGAGACCCTGATCAAGAACACCATATATTTT. Encoded protein: CASSPRTETLIKNTIYF.

This clone was detected once. The V call is TRBV14, the J call TRBJ2-5; D gene unclear. There are 13 residues in the CDR3. Germline lookup yields CDR1 SGHDN and CDR2 FVKESK. The ends were cut back, 4 bases at V and 4 bases at J, with 10 bases in the middle. CDR3 coding DNA: TGTGCCAGCAGCCCACGGGTAGGAGAGACCCAGTACTTC. Translation gives CASSPRVGETQYF.

J is TRBJ2-3 and V is TRBV6-4; TRBD2 agrees at 9 bases. The V gene end was trimmed by 1 base and the J gene end by 6 bases; junction bases not matched to a gene: 5. The germline CDR1 and CDR2 sequences are MRHNA and SNTAGT. The CDR3 is 15 amino acids. The CDR3, as DNA: TGTGCCAGCAGTGACTGGGCTAGCGGGACGGATACGCAGTATTTT. This translates into CASSDWASGTDTQYF.

This chain joins TRBV15 and TRBJ2-7; a weak D match, TRBD1 (6 bases). Deletions cut 2 bases from V and 2 bases from J, with 16 bases between. Germline CDR1 reads LNHNV; CDR2 reads YYDKDF (reference sequence). The CDR3 contains 16 residues. The CDR3 sequence: CATSRIDEGGAYEQYF. In DNA, the CDR3 is TGTGCCACCAGCAGAATAGACGAAGGGGGAGCCTACGAGCAGTACTTC.

The chain has TRBV9 and TRBJ2-5; D may be TRBD2 (5 bases). Germline-derived CDR1 and CDR2 are SGDLS and YYNGEE. The ends were cut back, 1 base at V and 5 bases at J, with 15 bases in the middle. This CDR3 has 15 amino acids. For the CDR3, the DNA is TGTGCCAGCAGCGTATCACCCGCGGAGGCGGAGACCCAGTACTTC. This sequence encodes CASSVSPAEAETQYF.

The chain has TRBV29-1 and TRBJ1-2, with TRBD1 identical over 7 bases. The CDR3 extends over 15 amino acids. Germline CDR1 reads SQVTM; CDR2 reads ANQGSEA. Trimming cost V 7 bases and J 2 bases; bases outside gene matches: 13. DNA for the CDR3: TGCAGCGCTAGTTACGACAGGGCCCCCAACTATGGCTACACCTTC. Its translation: CSASYDRAPNYGYTF.